These 8 T cell receptor beta chains were sequenced from one sample in a study of shared clonotypes between healthy human individuals. Clones were sequenced by immunoSEQ multiplex PCR, and TCRdb holds only the in-frame ones, with some missing. The sample consists of a few million clones, under 95% of them appearing once. Sequencing was carried out using naive CD4+ T cells from PBMCs. Stated subset: CD45RA+ positively selected. Receptors were obtained from a man aged 18 to 29 in good health. Some clones in this sample may be carry-over from other donors' samples.

This clone was seen once. The rearrangement uses TRBV28 and TRBJ1-4, with D unresolved. Per germline, CDR1 MDHEN and CDR2 SYDVKM. This CDR3 contains 16 residues. Between the trimmed V and J ends, which lost 4 bases and 8 bases, there was a span of 20 bases. The CDR3 DNA sequence: TGTGCCAGCAGTTCCCCTTATGGGCAGGATTACGAAAAACTGTTTTTT. This codes for CASSSPYGQDYEKLFF.

The DNA of the CDR3 is TGTGCCAGCAGTGACCAGACACCTGGCTACACCTTC. It specifies CASSDQTPGYTF. The genes are TRBV25-1 and TRBJ1-2; the D is unclear. This CDR3 is 12 amino acids long. V was shortened by 3 bases and J by 7 bases, with 9 bases between the two germline ends. Germline V gene lookup returns CDR1 MGHDK and CDR2 SYGVNS.

The V call is TRBV9, the J call TRBJ2-7; D perhaps matches TRBD2 (6 bases). Germline loops: CDR1 SGDLS, CDR2 YYNGEE. CDR3 length: 16 residues. V lost 0 bases, J lost 3 bases, and 16 bases lay in between. The CDR3 here is CASSVATSNPIYEQYF. The CDR3 nucleotides read TGTGCCAGCAGCGTAGCGACTAGTAACCCGATCTACGAGCAGTACTTC.

The rearrangement joins TRBV9 to TRBJ2-3, with D hard to call. Germline CDR1 and CDR2: SGDLS and YYNGEE. The CDR3 sequence is 11 residues long. Trimming took off 3 bases at V and 7 bases at J, with 6 bases between the two ends. The CDR3 sequence: CASSGDYTQYF. The CDR3 bases are TGTGCCAGCAGCGGGGATTATACGCAGTATTTT.

The sample holds one count of this clone. V gene TRBV5-5 combines with J gene TRBJ2-7, with 8 nucleotides matching TRBD1. Germline trimming cut 7 bases from V and 7 bases from J; bases unmatched to any gene: 10. Germline V gene lookup returns CDR1 SGHKS and CDR2 YYEKEE (reference sequence). The CDR3 has 13 amino acids. The CDR3 here is CASRTMTGVEQYF. In DNA, the CDR3 is TGTGCCAGCCGCACGATGACAGGGGTTGAGCAGTACTTC.

Worth noting for this clone: The same CDR3 arises from other DNA sequences in this sample as well. The chain combines TRBV7-2 with TRBJ2-1; D gene unclear. Germline lookup yields CDR1 SGHTA and CDR2 FQGNSA. Deletions cut 1 base from V and 8 bases from J, with 12 bases between. This CDR3 spans 14 amino acids. As DNA, the CDR3 is TGTGCCAGCAGCTTAGGCCTCGCATTTGATGAGCAGTTCTTC. This translates into CASSLGLAFDEQFF.

The CDR3 spells CASSIRLAYGYTF. CDR3 nucleotides: TGTGCCAGTAGTATACGGCTCGCTTATGGCTACACCTTC. This chain connects TRBV19 to TRBJ1-2; D is unclear. The ends were cut back, 2 bases at V and 5 bases at J, with 9 bases in the middle. CDR1 and CDR2 (germline): LNHDA, SQIVND (reference sequence). This CDR3 comprises 13 residues.

This clone was found a few times. The CDR3 sequence: CASTQGGDQPQHF. The CDR3 DNA reads as TGTGCCAGCACACAGGGGGGCGATCAGCCCCAGCATTTT. The chain carries TRBV28 and TRBJ1-5, with 8 bases fitting TRBD1. V was pared by 7 bases and J by 5 bases, with 4 bases of the junction left unmatched. CDR1 MDHEN and CDR2 SYDVKM come from the germline V gene. The CDR3 runs to 13 residues.